This T cell receptor (beta chain) was identified in a study of blood T cell repertoires in COVID-19. Whole-study context: From T cells, B-cell-depleted T cells, or PBMCs came the material, which was cDNA or gDNA.

Libraries were prepared by immunoSEQ multiplex PCR; TCRdb keeps only in-frame clonotypes and omits some of them. The sample carries about 98,000 clones, over 75% recorded once. Germline CDR1 MNHEY, CDR2 SVGAGI. Losses at the gene ends were 11 bases for V and 7 bases for J; bases not matched to a gene: 14. The CDR3 loop spans 14 amino acids. The sequence was collected from a woman older than 75 with acute or convalescent COVID-19. The chain uses TRBV6-5 and TRBJ2-7; 10 bases fit TRBD1. The sample comprised peripheral blood. The CDR3: CAGLRGTGEGEQYF. The CDR3 coding sequence is TGTGCCGGCCTTAGGGGGACAGGGGAGGGGGAGCAGTACTTC.